This TCR beta chain was identified during a study of T cell repertoires in cytomegalovirus infection. Study-wide background: Both CMV infection and a matching HLA type were indicated by public TCR beta signatures. Whole-study findings and limits: It was HLA-C-restricted CMV-specific TCR beta clonotypes that dominated the response ex vivo. Carriers of CMV and the relevant HLA type were discriminated by public TCR beta frequency.

V was shortened by 7 bases and J by 4 bases, with 16 bases between the two germline ends. This CDR3 is 14 amino acids long. CDR1 and CDR2 (germline): MNHEY, SVGEGT. Ten or more counts support this clonotype. Its specificity is unknown. TCRdb fed the reads into MiXCR, producing one record per CDR3 protein. The sample shows nearly 550,000 distinct CDR3 sequences, approximately 17% of them seen only once. Source material: CD8+ T cells from PBMCs. The TCR comes from a human donor in good health (CMV status not recorded). Some clones in this sample may be carry-over from other donors' samples. This chain links TRBV6-2 or TRBV6-3 with TRBJ1-2; maybe TRBD1 (6 bases). The CDR3 nucleotides read TGTGCCAGCAATGTCCGGGACATGTTCTATGGCTACACCTTC. Its protein is CASNVRDMFYGYTF.